The sequence of this TCR beta chain was determined in a study of identical twins (dated by TCRdb to the mid-2010s). Describing the broader study: The study deep-sequenced TCR alpha and beta repertoires from monozygotic twins, unrelated adults of various ages and cord blood to test whether fetal clonotypes persist. Replicate twin experiments were performed at different times using different library preparation protocols to rule out contamination.

The CDR3 runs 14 residues from the cysteine to the phenylalanine. The retained sequence is limited to the CDR3, 42 bases, with the frame set at the first base. For CDR1 and CDR2, the germline V gene lists SGHRS and YFSETQ. Trimming leaves V shorter by 7 bases and J shorter by 2 bases, with the junction holding 6 bases beyond the gene matches. A word on this clonotype: The antigen it binds to is not known. Base qualities are not recorded, but no much larger clone differs from it by a single base.

Only healthy Caucasian donors were included. The twin cohort comprised three pairs of female monozygotic twins, all aged roughly 18 to 30 years. Using Miltenyi CD45RO+ enrichment and human naive T-cell isolation kits, memory (CD45RO+) and naive T cells were isolated from PBMC. Overall study outcomes, separate from this receptor: Compared with coincidental sharing between unrelated individuals, an excess of low generation-probability sequences was observed among out-of-frame TCR alpha sequences shared between twins. Recombination models systematically underestimated out-of-frame TCR alpha sharing in monozygotic twins but agreed with sharing between unrelated individuals. Abundant cord blood beta clonotypes had fewer insertions, young adult naive repertoires showed a similar but weaker trend, and memory repertoires showed no such trend. Zero-insertion analyses could be partly confounded by invariant T cells such as MAIT and iNKT, though diverse VJ usage argued against such confounding for most clonotypes. A weaker excess of twin sharing was found in beta out-of-frame sequences because the signal-to-noise ratio was lowered by fewer shared sequences. Because the same donors could not be followed over many years, the conclusions relied on cross-sectional statistical analysis.

Libraries came from 5' RACE. This sample was sequenced with an Illumina HiSeq 2000. Template switching added a universal primer binding site, and the final cDNA carried a unique molecular identifier that allowed TCR cDNA molecules to be counted accurately. Specific primers in the conserved constant-segment region were used to synthesize first-strand cDNA for TCR alpha and beta chains. To control for contamination, every cDNA library was double barcoded, receiving both a SMART-Mk sample barcode and Illumina barcodes. TruSeq adapter sequences along with Illumina sample barcodes were introduced in two successive PCR steps. The TCR alpha and beta cDNA libraries were sequenced on the Illumina HiSeq platform using custom primers. Turning to the authors' computational methods: MiGEC was used to process raw reads and extract unique molecular identifiers, and MiXCR was used to find CDR3 positions. Recombination models were inferred per individual with the repgenHMM and IGoR tools using an EM algorithm. The tcR package in R was used for shared clonotype analysis, with sharing normalized by the product of cloneset sizes. To study raw recombination free of thymic and clonal selection effects, out-of-frame nonproductive sequences were analyzed. TCRdb reran the public reads through fastp at Q25 and MiXCR, keeping productive beta chains. Entries are consolidated by CDR3 protein sequence, retaining the most common genes and DNA. It is TCRdb's table, rather than the study itself, that gives the V and J calls and clone size. This sample gives under 300,000 distinct CDR3 sequences in total; 9.5% to 15% of them show up just once. The ten largest make up more than 3.5% of the sample.

This same sample was also part of a study on yellow fever vaccine responses in identical twins. As the second paper documents: The authors reported that the T cell response to vaccination in identical twins appeared partly convergent and partly personalized. Focusing on identical twins, the study followed the T cell clones that responded to the vaccine, and did so with precision.

The sequence came from a woman aged 18-30 years in good health. Rearrangement joined TRBV5-1 to TRBJ2-3, and 8 junction bases match TRBD2. Sequencing was carried out using memory (CD45RO+) T cells sorted from blood. The cell subset or site label for this specimen denotes: CD45RO+ enriched T cells. The DNA is as follows: TGCGCCAGCTCCGGGGGGGTCCCCACAGATACGCAGTATTTT. It codes for CASSGGVPTDTQYF.